This passage covers 16 T cell receptor beta chains from one sample sequenced in a study of OX40 agonist ivuxolimab in advanced cancers. This table comes from immunoSEQ multiplex PCR, and its TCRdb copy is limited to in-frame clones, with some not included. Of tens of thousands of clones in the sample, roughly 82% were seen once. The material was CD4+ or CD8+ T cells sorted from blood, obtained in a trial of the OX40 agonist ivuxolimab. The receptors were gathered from an adult with an advanced solid tumor such as melanoma, head and neck, liver or kidney cancer.

This chain links TRBV28 with TRBJ2-2, with 16 bases lining up with TRBD2. Germline CDR1 and CDR2: MDHEN and SYDVKM. This CDR3 is built from 15 residues. Unmatched junction bases numbered 3, after V lost 7 bases and J lost 7 bases. The CDR3 loop reads CASTGTSGGGGELFF. The DNA for the CDR3 is TGTGCCAGCACCGGGACTAGCGGGGGGGGCGGGGAGCTGTTTTTT.

This chain links TRBV5-8 with TRBJ1-1; D is possibly TRBD1 (6 bases). Germline lookup yields CDR1 SGHTS and CDR2 YDEGEE. The CDR3 extends over 16 amino acids. V lost 0 bases and J lost 5, with 17 bases in between. The CDR3 nucleotides read TGTGCCAGCAGCTTGGCTACAGGGCCAGGATATACTGAAGCTTTCTTT. The encoded protein is CASSLATGPGYTEAFF.

The rearrangement links TRBV11-2 to TRBJ2-3; 9 bases are a match to TRBD1. CDR3 length equals 17 residues. Germline-derived CDR1 and CDR2 are SGHAT and FQNNGV. The J segment lost 4 bases and the V segment lost 3 bases, leaving 11 bases of the junction unmatched. The CDR3 reads CASSFRYRGQGSDTQYF. The CDR3 DNA reads as TGTGCCAGCAGCTTTAGGTATCGTGGACAGGGGTCAGATACGCAGTATTTT. The full variable domain, with the rest looked up from reference TRBV11-2 and TRBJ2-3, is EAGVAQSPRYKIIEKRQSVAFWCNPISGHATLYWYQQILGQGPKLLIQFQNNGVVDDSQLPKDRFSAERLKGVDSTLKIQPAKLEDSAVYLCASSFRYRGQGSDTQYFGPGTRLTVL.

The chain combines TRBV28 with TRBJ2-7; 7 positions match TRBD1. This CDR3 region has 14 residues. The ends lost 4 bases at V and 6 bases at J; junction bases unmatched: 9. Germline CDR1 reads MDHEN; CDR2 reads SYDVKM. Here the CDR3 reads CASSSHDRVGEQYF. The CDR3 DNA sequence: TGTGCCAGCAGTTCCCACGACAGGGTAGGCGAGCAGTACTTC.

This chain joins TRBV7-9 and TRBJ1-1; D perhaps matches TRBD1 (5 bases). The V end lost 3 bases, the J end lost 0 bases, and 11 bases lay between the germline ends. CDR1 and CDR2 from the germline V gene are SEHNR and FQNEAQ (reference sequence). The CDR3 sequence is 15 residues long. The CDR3, as DNA: TGTGCCAGCAGCTTGGGGGGTAGTGTGAACACTGAAGCTTTCTTT. Protein sequence: CASSLGGSVNTEAFF.

V gene TRBV23-1 combines with J gene TRBJ2-1; D is unclear. TRBV23-1 is classed as an ORF, of uncertain function. The CDR3 totals 16 residues. V lost 3 bases, J lost 4 bases, and 16 bases lay in between. The chain's CDR3 is CASSHSVLIVYNEQFF. CDR3 nucleotide sequence: TGCGCCAGCAGTCATTCCGTCCTGATAGTTTACAATGAGCAGTTCTTC.

This clone was observed once. The genes are TRBV7-7 and TRBJ2-2; 13 nucleotides match TRBD2. The germline CDR1 and CDR2 sequences are SSHAT and FNYEAQ (reference sequence). V lost 5 bases, J lost 2 bases, and 5 bases stayed unmatched. This CDR3 comprises 17 residues. The CDR3 region has the DNA TGTGCCAGCAGCCAAACTAGCGGGGGGGCAAACACCGGGGAGCTGTTTTTT. It codes for CASSQTSGGANTGELFF.

V is TRBV6-6 and J is TRBJ2-5; D is perhaps TRBD1 (6 bases). The germline CDR1 and CDR2 sequences are MNHNY and SVGAGI (reference sequence). Trimming stripped 11 bases from V and 0 bases from J, with 16 bases between. This CDR3 spans 14 amino acids. This CDR3 reads CAARRTVDQETQYF. As DNA, the CDR3 is TGTGCCGCCCGTCGGACAGTTGACCAAGAGACCCAGTACTTC.

J is TRBJ1-1 and V is TRBV2; 8 nucleotides match TRBD1. This CDR3 has 14 residues. V dropped 4 bases and J dropped 5; count of bases not matched to a gene: 6. Per germline, CDR1 SNHLY and CDR2 FYNNEI. The CDR3 bases are TGTGCCAGCAGTGGCAAGACAGGGGATACTGAAGCTTTCTTT. Its protein product is CASSGKTGDTEAFF.

The CDR3 reads CASSPLSGGFTDTQYF. The CDR3 DNA sequence: TGTGCCAGCTCACCACTTAGCGGGGGGTTCACAGATACGCAGTATTTT. V gene TRBV18 combines with J gene TRBJ2-3, with 10 bases identical to TRBD2. V shed 1 base and J 2 bases; nucleotides not matched to a gene: 3. CDR1 is KGHSH and CDR2 is LQKENI in the germline V gene. This CDR3 comprises 16 residues.

The chain combines TRBV5-1 with TRBJ2-2, with 12 bases that match TRBD2. J gave up 6 bases and V 4 bases, and 4 bases lay outside the gene matches. CDR1 and CDR2 (germline): SGHRS, YFSETQ. This CDR3 is 15 amino acids long. DNA of the CDR3: TGCGCCAGCAGCCCGCTAGCGGGGGGGCCCGGGGAGCTGTTTTTT. This encodes CASSPLAGGPGELFF. Together with reference TRBV5-1 and TRBJ2-2, the CDR3 gives the full variable domain: KAGVTQTPRYLIKTRGQQVTLSCSPISGHRSVSWYQQTPGQGLQFLFEYFSETQRNKGNFPGRFSGRQFSNSRSEMNVSTLELGDSALYLCASSPLAGGPGELFFGEGSRLTVL.

The chain recombines TRBV5-4 with TRBJ2-3, with a possible D match to TRBD1 (5 bases). Trimming cost V 4 bases and J 4 bases, with 13 bases left between them. The CDR3 loop spans 14 amino acids. Germline loops: CDR1 SGHNT, CDR2 YYREEE (reference sequence). The CDR3: CASSDGQGPDTQYF. CDR3 nucleotides: TGTGCCAGCAGCGATGGTCAGGGTCCAGATACGCAGTATTTT.

A word on this clone: The sample holds other DNA sequences that translate to the same CDR3. The rearrangement uses TRBV5-1 and TRBJ2-1; possibly TRBD1 or TRBD2 for D (5 bases each). Trimming took 4 bases from V and 4 from J, leaving 15 bases between them. The CDR3 length is 15 residues. Germline CDR1 is SGHRS and CDR2 is YFSETQ. In DNA, the CDR3 is TGCGCCAGCAGCGGTGGGGGTGGGCCTTACAATGAGCAGTTCTTC. Protein product: CASSGGGGPYNEQFF.

The chain joins TRBV5-4 to TRBJ1-2, with TRBD1 as a possible D gene (6 bases). The CDR3 spans 13 residues. Trimming cost V 4 bases and J 8 bases, with 15 bases left between them. Germline-derived CDR1 and CDR2 are SGHNT and YYREEE (reference sequence). In nucleotides, the CDR3 is TGTGCCAGCAGCACCACAGGGTATCAAGGCTACACCTTC. This translates into CASSTTGYQGYTF.

This clone was counted many times. CDR3 DNA: TGTGCCAGTAGACGCGGAGCAGATAATTCACCCCTCCACTTT. Amino acid sequence: CASRRGADNSPLHF. The chain links TRBV19 to TRBJ1-6; no firm D call. The length of the CDR3 is 14 residues. Germline CDR1 and CDR2: LNHDA and SQIVND (reference sequence). Trimming stripped 6 bases from V and 5 bases from J, with 11 bases between.

The rearrangement joins TRBV28 to TRBJ1-5; no clear D. This CDR3 region has 17 residues. Trimming stripped 5 bases from V and 0 bases from J, with 17 bases between. From germline, CDR1 is MDHEN and CDR2 SYDVKM. CDR3 amino acids: CASSISSNSYSNQPQHF. DNA for the CDR3: TGTGCCAGCAGTATCAGCAGTAATTCCTATAGCAATCAGCCCCAGCATTTT.